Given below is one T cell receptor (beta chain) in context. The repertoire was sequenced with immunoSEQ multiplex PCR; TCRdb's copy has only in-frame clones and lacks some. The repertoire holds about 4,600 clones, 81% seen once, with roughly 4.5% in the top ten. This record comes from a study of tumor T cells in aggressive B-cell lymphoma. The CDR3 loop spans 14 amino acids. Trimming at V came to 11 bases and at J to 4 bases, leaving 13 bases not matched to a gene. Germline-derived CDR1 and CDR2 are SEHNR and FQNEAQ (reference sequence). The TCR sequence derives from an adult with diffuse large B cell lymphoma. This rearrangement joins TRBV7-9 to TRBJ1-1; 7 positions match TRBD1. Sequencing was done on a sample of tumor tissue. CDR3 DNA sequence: TGTGCCGGCACGCTAGACAGGGCGGGCACTGAAGCTTTCTTT. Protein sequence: CAGTLDRAGTEAFF.